One sample yielded the 21 T cell receptor beta chains listed below, sequenced in a study of Graves' ophthalmopathy and Graves' hyperthyroidism (dated by TCRdb to between 2018 and 2020). The run used an Illumina HiSeq 2000. TCR beta CDR3 regions were amplified from RNA transcripts for repertoire sequencing. A first-round RT-PCR used HTBI primers with the Qiagen OneStep RT-PCR kit, followed by a second-round multiplex PCR, size selection and purification. TCRdb cleaned the public reads at Q25 with fastp, built clones with MiXCR and kept in-frame beta chains. A single entry per CDR3 protein holds the most common genes and DNA from its merged rows. The sample includes 650,000 to 900,000 distinct CDR3 sequences, with roughly two fifths observed a single time. 44% of the sample goes to the ten largest clones. Sequencing was carried out using peripheral blood. The receptors were gathered from an adult man with Graves' ophthalmopathy.

Notes on this clonotype: The junction and the germline gene differ at one end; a read error may be behind it. The chain is built from TRBV2 and TRBJ2-7; TRBD1 agrees at 10 bases. The CDR3 consists of 10 residues. Germline loops: CDR1 SNHLY, CDR2 FYNNEI. DNA of the CDR3: TGTGCCAGCAGGCGGACAGGGGGGGCCTTC. This encodes CASRRTGGAF.

This clonotype was detected only once. This rearrangement joins TRBV6-5 to TRBJ2-7; weak D call: TRBD1 (5 bases). Per germline, CDR1 MNHEY and CDR2 SVGAGI. This CDR3 spans 14 amino acids. V lost 5 bases to trimming and J lost 0 bases, with 11 bases between them. CDR3: CASSRSDTSYEQYF. CDR3 nucleotide sequence: TGTGCCAGCAGTCGATCGGACACCTCCTACGAGCAGTACTTC.

The rearrangement links TRBV15 to TRBJ2-2; 7 nucleotides agree with TRBD2. This CDR3 is built from 16 residues. With 0 bases clipped from V and 4 bases from J, the junction kept 5 bases outside the gene matches. Germline-derived CDR1 and CDR2 are LNHNV and YYDKDF (reference sequence). This CDR3 reads CATSRDFREGTGELFF. DNA of the CDR3: TGTGCCACCAGCAGAGATTTTAGGGAGGGCACCGGGGAGCTGTTTTTT.

This clonotype was detected many times. This chain uses TRBV15 with TRBJ1-6; 7 nucleotides align to TRBD1. This CDR3 has 17 amino acids. Germline V lookup: CDR1 LNHNV, CDR2 YYDKDF (reference sequence). Germline trimming cut 1 base from V and 7 bases from J; bases unmatched to any gene: 10. The CDR3 nucleotides are TGTGCCACCAGCAGAGCGAAAGGGACAGCCGAAAATTCACCCCTCCACTTT. Protein sequence: CATSRAKGTAENSPLHF.

This chain uses TRBV7-9 with TRBJ1-3; the match to TRBD1 covers 10 bases. V was pared by 5 bases and J by 8 bases, with 6 bases of the junction left unmatched. Per germline, CDR1 SEHNR and CDR2 FQNEAQ (reference sequence). The CDR3 contains 14 residues. The CDR3: CASSPPDRGDTIYF. CDR3 nucleotides: TGTGCCAGCAGCCCCCCGGACAGGGGGGACACCATATATTTT. Looking up the rest from reference TRBV7-9 and TRBJ1-3 gives the full variable domain: DTGVSQNPRHKITKRGQNVTFRCDPISEHNRLYWYRQTLGQGPEFLTYFQNEAQLEKSRLLSDRFSAERPKGSFSTLEIQRTEQGDSAMYLCASSPPDRGDTIYFGEGSWLTVV.

The gene calls are TRBV20-1 and TRBJ1-4; 12 nucleotides align to TRBD1. The trim removed 5 bases at V and 8 bases at J, leaving 9 bases unmatched. This CDR3 is built from 15 residues. CDR1 and CDR2 from the germline V gene are DFQATT and SNEGSKA (reference sequence). The CDR3 is CSAGTGGASEEKLFF. CDR3 bases: TGCAGTGCTGGGACAGGGGGCGCGTCTGAAGAAAAACTGTTTTTT.

This clonotype was counted ten times or more. J is TRBJ1-5 and V is TRBV11-2; D is uncertain. This CDR3 has 13 residues. Germline V gives CDR1 SGHAT, CDR2 FQNNGV. The V end lost 1 base, the J end lost 5 bases, and 6 bases lay between the germline ends. The CDR3 is CASSLGDDQPQHF. The CDR3 DNA is TGTGCCAGCAGCTTAGGAGACGATCAGCCCCAGCATTTT. The variable domain in full, completed from reference TRBV11-2 and TRBJ1-5, reads EAGVAQSPRYKIIEKRQSVAFWCNPISGHATLYWYQQILGQGPKLLIQFQNNGVVDDSQLPKDRFSAERLKGVDSTLKIQPAKLEDSAVYLCASSLGDDQPQHFGDGTRLSIL.

This clonotype was detected many times. This chain links TRBV20-1 with TRBJ1-2; D is ambiguous. The CDR3 extends over 13 amino acids. V lost 3 bases to trimming and J lost 6 bases, with 14 bases between them. Germline assignment: CDR1 DFQATT and CDR2 SNEGSKA (reference sequence). The CDR3 DNA follows: TGCAGTGCTAGCGAATTTGTAGGAAATGGCTACACCTTC. This sequence encodes CSASEFVGNGYTF.

V gene TRBV11-2 combines with J gene TRBJ1-5; D is ambiguous. The V and J ends lost 0 bases and 8 bases respectively, with 8 bases between them. Germline V gives CDR1 SGHAT, CDR2 FQNNGV. CDR3 size: 13 residues. CDR3 region: CASSLDFREPQHF. CDR3 coding DNA: TGTGCCAGCAGCTTAGATTTCCGTGAGCCCCAGCATTTT.

This clonotype occurred many times. This rearrangement joins TRBV19 to TRBJ1-1; possible D gene TRBD1, 6 bases. CDR1 LNHDA and CDR2 SQIVND come from the germline V gene (reference sequence). The CDR3 is made up of 14 amino acids. The V and J ends lost 7 bases and 1 base respectively, with 13 bases between them. The CDR3 is CASIDIQGNTEAFF. The CDR3 DNA is TGTGCCAGTATCGACATACAGGGGAACACTGAAGCTTTCTTT.

V is TRBV14 and J is TRBJ1-6; the D gene is possibly TRBD1 (6 bases). Germline-derived CDR1 and CDR2 are SGHDN and FVKESK. V lost 5 bases, J lost 5 bases, and 10 bases lay in between. The CDR3 runs 14 residues. The CDR3: CASSYRENNSPLHF. As DNA, the CDR3 is TGTGCCAGCAGCTACAGGGAGAATAATTCACCCCTCCACTTT.

In its sample, this clonotype was seen many times. The V gene is TRBV7-2, the J gene TRBJ2-2; TRBD1 matches at 8 bases. From germline, CDR1 is SGHTA and CDR2 FQGNSA. The CDR3 is made up of 14 amino acids. Trimming took 8 bases from V and 1 from J; bases not matched to a gene: 3. Here the CDR3 DNA reads TGTGCCAGCGACGGGACAGGGAACACCGGGGAGCTGTTTTTT. Translation: CASDGTGNTGELFF.

V is TRBV2 and J is TRBJ1-1, with 7 bases lining up with TRBD1. CDR3 length: 14 amino acids. Germline lookup yields CDR1 SNHLY and CDR2 FYNNEI. Trimming at V came to 4 bases and at J to 2 bases, leaving 4 bases not matched to a gene. The CDR3 sequence is CASSVYRGNTEAFF. The CDR3 nucleotides read TGTGCCAGCAGTGTTTACAGGGGAAACACTGAAGCTTTCTTT. The full variable domain, rest sourced from reference TRBV2 and TRBJ1-1, is EPEVTQTPSHQVTQMGQEVILRCVPISNHLYFYWYRQILGQKVEFLVSFYNNEISEKSEIFDDQFSVERPDGSNFTLKIRSTKLEDSAMYFCASSVYRGNTEAFFGQGTRLTVV.

CDR3 loop: CASSPTRTGAKYF. CDR3 DNA: TGTGCCAGCAGCCCGACTCGGACAGGGGCTAAGTACTTC. The V call is TRBV7-8, the J call TRBJ2-7; 9 nucleotides agree with TRBD1. CDR3 size: 13 residues. Germline lookup yields CDR1 SGHVS and CDR2 FQNEAQ. The ends lost 5 bases at V and 11 bases at J; junction bases unmatched: 10. Combining the CDR3 with reference TRBV7-8 and TRBJ2-7 gives the whole variable domain GAGVSQSPRYKVAKRGQDVALRCDPISGHVSLFWYQQALGQGPEFLTYFQNEAQLDKSGLPSDRFFAERPEGSVSTLKIQRTQQEDSAVYLCASSPTRTGAKYFGPGTRLTVT.

This clonotype was recorded many times. The chain has TRBV10-3 and TRBJ2-2, with D uncertain. The germline V and J ends were trimmed by 7 bases and 3 bases, with 12 bases remaining between them. The CDR3 runs to 14 residues. Germline assignment: CDR1 ENHRY and CDR2 SYGVKD. The CDR3 region has the DNA TGTGCCATCACCGACCCCTTGGACACCGGGGAGCTGTTTTTT. The encoded protein is CAITDPLDTGELFF.

In this sample, this clonotype turned up a few times. This chain joins TRBV7-2 and TRBJ2-7, with 12 bases identical to TRBD2. This CDR3 is 17 amino acids long. Germline values: CDR1 SGHTA, CDR2 FQGNSA. Trimming took 1 base from V and 3 from J; bases not matched to a gene: 7. The CDR3 loop is CASSLGATSGRLYEQYF. The CDR3 bases are TGTGCCAGCAGCTTAGGCGCCACTAGCGGGAGGCTCTACGAGCAGTACTTC.

Details on this clonotype: This sequence may be a read error, since a much larger clone differs from it by one base. The rearrangement uses TRBV10-3 and TRBJ2-7; the D is unclear. CDR1 and CDR2 (germline): ENHRY, SYGVKD. There are 13 residues in the CDR3. CDR3 bases: TGTGCCAGCAGTGGCCCCAGCTCCTACGAGCAGTACTTC. Its protein is CASSGPSSYEQYF.

In its sample, this clonotype was seen a few times. Germline and junction disagree at one end, which may indicate a read error. The rearrangement links TRBV10-3 to TRBJ1-4; TRBD1 matches 9 bases. Germline V gene lookup returns CDR1 ENHRY and CDR2 SYGVKD. The CDR3 contains 15 residues. CDR3 DNA sequence: TGTGCCAGCAGTGCCACCGGGACAGGGAATGAAAAACTGTTTTTT. Its protein is CASSATGTGNEKLFF.

In DNA form, the CDR3 reads TGTGCCAGCAGCCCGACGGGGGCGGGGAATTCACCCCTCCACTTT. Its translation: CASSPTGAGNSPLHF. The chain recombines TRBV9 with TRBJ1-6; TRBD1 might be the D (6 bases). Germline lookup yields CDR1 SGDLS and CDR2 YYNGEE. This CDR3 region has 15 residues. V lost 4 bases and J 7 bases, leaving 15 bases between the germline ends.

This clonotype was recorded a few times. The chain combines TRBV11-2 with TRBJ1-3, with a possible D match to TRBD1 (6 bases). The germline CDR1 and CDR2 sequences are SGHAT and FQNNGV. Trimming left V 0 bases short and J 2 bases short, with 11 bases between. The CDR3 has 16 amino acids. CDR3 protein: CASSLDPGGAGNTIYF. The CDR3 DNA sequence: TGTGCCAGCAGCTTAGACCCGGGGGGCGCTGGAAACACCATATATTTT.

With regard to this clonotype: Sequence at one end of the junction differs from germline and may be a read error. The rearrangement uses TRBV29-1 and TRBJ2-5; 11 bases align to TRBD1. Germline V gene lookup returns CDR1 SQVTM and CDR2 ANQGSEA. This CDR3 has 9 amino acids. The CDR3 bases are TGCAGCGTTGCGGGGACAGGGGGCTTC. Its translation: CSVAGTGGF.